A selection of T cell receptor beta chains follows, all from one sample in a study of CD8+CD57+ T cells in acquired aplastic anemia. Via MiXCR, TCRdb re-called the reads, giving one row per CDR3 protein. The profile shows 42,000 or so distinct CDR3 sequences, approximately 67% of them singletons. The sample taken for sequencing was sorted CD4+, CD8+, or CD8+CD57+ T cells (not recorded which) from PBMCs. These receptors were obtained from a human donor in good health, serving as a control. CDR3s include the opening cysteine and the closing phenylalanine or tryptophan. D genes are given only for firm matches. Only some rows state a clone size, as once, few, many or a class for expanded clones.

>medium-sized|TRBD1|TRBJ1-1|TRBV7-9
CASSFSLGQENTEAFF
TGTGCCAGCAGCTTTTCCCTGGGACAGGAAAACACTGAAGCTTTCTTT
>few|TRBD1|TRBJ2-7|TRBV24-1
CATSAWGTGDPYEQYF
TGTGCCACCAGTGCCTGGGGGACAGGGGACCCCTACGAGCAGTACTTC
>-|-|TRBJ2-1|TRBV20-1
CSPGLEYNEQFF
TGCAGCCCGGGACTTGAGTACAATGAGCAGTTCTTC
>many|TRBD1|TRBJ2-1|TRBV6-1
CATAGTGAYNEQFF
TGTGCCACTGCCGGGACAGGTGCCTACAATGAGCAGTTCTTC
>few|-|TRBJ2-5|TRBV7-9
CASSLVGEETQYF
TGTGCCAGCAGCTTGGTCGGGGAGGAGACCCAGTACTTC
>few|TRBD2|TRBJ2-1|TRBV15
CATSRAGTSVQGEQFF
TGTGCCACCAGCAGGGCTGGGACTAGCGTACAGGGTGAGCAGTTCTTC
>medium-sized|TRBD1|TRBJ1-2|TRBV29-1
CSARTGSPSGYGYTF
TGCAGCGCTCGGACAGGGTCTCCCTCGGGCTATGGCTACACCTTC
>-|-|TRBJ2-3|TRBV15
CATSRVKTVGDTQYF
TGTGCCACCAGCAGAGTTAAGACGGTGGGGGATACGCAGTATTTT
>-|-|TRBJ1-1|TRBV24-1
CAISESREMNTEAFF
TGTGCCATCAGTGAGTCGAGGGAGATGAACACTGAAGCTTTCTTT
>-|-|TRBJ1-1|TRBV10-3
CAISGSGGSSLGTEAFF
TGTGCCATCAGTGGCTCGGGGGGCTCATCCTTGGGCACTGAAGCTTTCTTT
>-|TRBD1|TRBJ2-2|TRBV2
CASPRDRGTGELFF
TGTGCCAGTCCCCGGGACAGGGGAACCGGGGAGCTGTTTTTT
>few|TRBD1|TRBJ1-2|TRBV29-1
CSVNNPTGRHYGYTF
TGCAGCGTCAACAACCCGACAGGGCGCCACTATGGCTACACCTTC
>many|-|TRBJ2-2|TRBV4-1
CASSPPPGLNTGELFF
TGCGCCAGCAGCCCCCCTCCGGGGTTGAACACCGGGGAGCTGTTTTTT
>-|-|TRBJ2-7|TRBV15
CATSGSGYSEQYF
TGTGCCACCAGCGGTTCCGGGTATAGCGAGCAGTACTTC
>few|-|TRBJ1-3|TRBV2
CASSDPPTGFSGNTIYF
TGTGCCAGCAGTGATCCCCCCACGGGGTTCTCTGGAAACACCATATATTTT
>-|TRBD1|TRBJ1-5|TRBV19
CASSKTRQGGRNQPQHF
TGTGCCAGTAGCAAAACCCGACAGGGTGGAAGGAATCAGCCCCAGCATTTT
>-|-|TRBJ1-1|TRBV20-1
CSATPGRAEAFF
TGCAGTGCAACCCCAGGGCGCGCTGAAGCTTTCTTT
>-|-|TRBJ1-2|TRBV10-2
CASYAAGIYGYTF
TGCGCCAGCTACGCAGCCGGGATCTATGGCTACACCTTC
>-|-|TRBJ1-2|TRBV10-3
CAISMGPDGYTF
TGTGCCATCAGTATGGGACCCGATGGCTACACCTTC
>once|-|TRBJ2-1|TRBV2
CASSGVGFSGFF
TGTGCCAGCAGTGGGGTTGGGTTTTCGGGGTTCTTC
>many|TRBD1|TRBJ2-7|TRBV4-3
CASSPSPGQGPYEQYF
TGCGCCAGCAGCCCCTCCCCGGGACAGGGGCCCTACGAGCAGTACTTC
>-|-|TRBJ2-5|TRBV5-1
CASSDGRGSGETQYF
TGCGCCAGCAGCGACGGCCGGGGCTCAGGGGAGACCCAGTACTTC
>many|-|TRBJ2-5|TRBV2
CASSAMQGSWETQYF
TGTGCCAGCAGTGCTATGCAGGGGTCCTGGGAGACCCAGTACTTC
>-|-|TRBJ2-1|TRBV30
CAWSRSSYDEQFF
TGTGCCTGGAGTCGAAGCTCCTACGATGAGCAGTTCTTC
>-|TRBD1|TRBJ2-3|TRBV24-1
CATSDPGTGATDTQYF
TGTGCCACCAGTGATCCCGGGACAGGAGCCACAGATACGCAGTATTTT
>-|-|TRBJ2-2|TRBV2
CASSALRVRGELFF
TGTGCCAGCTCTGCCCTTCGGGTTAGGGGGGAGCTGTTTTTT
>many|TRBD2|TRBJ2-1|TRBV4-3
CASSPTSGGYNEQFF
TGCGCCAGCAGCCCGACTAGCGGGGGCTACAATGAGCAGTTCTTC
>-|-|TRBJ2-3|TRBV10-1
CASSPKGQDRQYF
TGCGCCAGCAGCCCGAAGGGTCAGGATAGGCAGTATTTT
>-|-|TRBJ2-3|TRBV7-9
CASSFEGRQQYF
TGTGCCAGCAGCTTCGAAGGGAGACAGCAGTATTTT
>-|TRBD1|TRBJ1-2|TRBV7-2
CASSPSDRQGGGYTF
TGTGCCAGCAGCCCCTCGGATCGACAGGGAGGTGGCTACACCTTC
>medium-sized|-|TRBJ1-5|TRBV29-1
CSVRQENQPQHF
TGCAGCGTTAGACAGGAGAATCAGCCCCAGCATTTT
>-|TRBD1|TRBJ2-2|TRBV20-1
CSAISTGTGELFF
TGCAGTGCCATATCGACAGGGACCGGGGAGCTGTTTTTT
>medium-sized|TRBD1|TRBJ2-7|TRBV24-1
CATSDHRQGQGNYEQYF
TGTGCCACCAGTGATCATCGTCAAGGACAGGGAAACTACGAGCAGTACTTC
>once|TRBD1|TRBJ1-2|TRBV7-2
CASSLSRDRDGYTF
TGTGCCAGCAGCTTATCGCGGGACAGAGATGGCTACACCTTC
>-|-|TRBJ1-1|TRBV2
CASSLGRRGLAFF
TGTGCCAGCAGTTTGGGGAGAAGGGGGTTGGCTTTCTTT
>few|-|TRBJ1-1|TRBV29-1
CSVVAVNTEAFF
TGCAGCGTTGTAGCCGTGAACACTGAAGCTTTCTTT
>-|-|TRBJ1-1|TRBV2
CASSEREGTEAFF
TGTGCCAGCAGTGAACGAGAAGGCACTGAAGCTTTCTTT
>many|-|TRBJ1-6|TRBV11-2
CASSLVYGSSSYNSPLHF
TGTGCCAGCAGCTTAGTCTATGGGAGTAGCTCCTATAATTCACCCCTCCACTTT
>-|-|TRBJ2-7|TRBV11-2
CASSLGGGDLSYEQYF
TGTGCCAGCAGCTTAGGGGGCGGGGACCTCTCCTACGAGCAGTACTTC
>-|-|TRBJ2-7|TRBV20-1
CSSGPYEQYF
TGCAGTTCGGGGCCCTACGAGCAGTACTTC
>-|-|TRBJ1-2|TRBV27
CASSSPQASGYTF
TGCGCCAGCAGTTCGCCTCAGGCGAGCGGCTACACCTTC
>-|-|TRBJ1-1|TRBV2
CASRQPNTEAFF
TGTGCCAGCCGACAGCCGAACACTGAAGCTTTCTTT
>many|-|TRBJ1-6|TRBV3-1
CASSPRALGEGNSPLHF
TGTGCCAGCAGCCCCCGGGCGCTCGGGGAAGGGAATTCACCCCTCCACTTT
>-|TRBD1|TRBJ1-1|TRBV10-2
CASSSTGEDTEAFF
TGCGCCAGCAGTTCGACAGGGGAAGACACTGAAGCTTTCTTT